This is a list of T cell receptor beta chains from one sample in a study of cytomegalovirus exposure and HLA in healthy donors. Using immunoSEQ multiplex PCR, the repertoire was profiled, and TCRdb retains in-frame clones only, with some absent. This sample has 210,000 or so clones, with 70% to 85% found just once. The specimen was PBMCs. These receptors came from a middle-aged woman in good health and CMV-seronegative. CDR3s include the opening cysteine and the closing phenylalanine or tryptophan. A D gene is named only where the DNA matches it firmly. Clone size appears in some rows only: once, few, many, or a class for an expanded clone.

clone_size,j_call,v_call,d_call,cdr3_aa,cdr3_nt
.,TRBJ1-1,TRBV7-3,TRBD1,CASSRTGGRTEAFF,TGTGCCAGCAGCCGGACAGGGGGAAGGACTGAAGCTTTCTTT
.,TRBJ2-7,TRBV28,TRBD1,CASAPTGTGRSYEQYF,TGTGCCAGCGCCCCGACCGGGACAGGGAGGTCCTACGAGCAGTACTTC
.,TRBJ2-5,TRBV7-2,.,CASSAQGLGETQYF,TGTGCCAGCAGCGCCCAGGGTTTGGGGGAGACCCAGTACTTC
.,TRBJ2-2,TRBV14,.,CASSSWTRPTGELFF,TGTGCCAGCAGCTCTTGGACACGACCCACCGGGGAGCTGTTTTTT
.,TRBJ1-1,TRBV5-4,.,CASRPRVGSGRMNTEAFF,TGTGCCAGCAGGCCCAGGGTGGGGTCCGGTAGAATGAACACTGAAGCTTTCTTT
.,TRBJ1-1,TRBV9,.,CASSVVGRATEAFF,TGTGCCAGCAGCGTAGTGGGCAGAGCCACTGAAGCTTTCTTT
.,TRBJ1-1,TRBV5-4,.,CATASGSTEAFF,TGTGCCACCGCGTCGGGTAGCACTGAAGCTTTCTTT
.,TRBJ2-3,TRBV4-2,.,CASTQLGGGLADTQYF,TGTGCCAGCACCCAACTGGGCGGGGGCCTAGCAGATACGCAGTATTTT
.,TRBJ2-1,TRBV4-1,TRBD2,CASSQDRRGANTEQFF,TGCGCCAGCAGCCAAGATAGGCGGGGGGCCAATACGGAGCAGTTCTTC
.,TRBJ1-5,TRBV27,.,CASSSPTAKNQPQHF,TGTGCCAGCAGTTCCCCGACAGCAAAAAATCAGCCCCAGCATTTT
.,TRBJ1-6,TRBV6-4,.,CASSESGFGSPLHF,TGTGCCAGCAGTGAATCCGGGTTTGGTTCACCCCTCCACTTT
.,TRBJ1-2,TRBV6-1,.,CASSDLGRSNYGYTF,TGTGCCAGCAGTGATTTGGGCAGATCGAACTATGGCTACACCTTC
.,TRBJ2-6,TRBV7-8,.,CASSFSSGANVLTF,TGTGCCAGCAGCTTTAGCTCTGGGGCCAACGTCCTGACTTTC
.,TRBJ2-5,TRBV7-9,TRBD2,CASSLVIPLAGDRQETQYF,TGTGCCAGCAGCTTAGTAATTCCGCTAGCGGGGGACCGACAAGAGACCCAGTACTTC
.,TRBJ1-1,TRBV11-2,.,CASSLTVEAFF,TGTGCCAGCAGCCTGACAGTTGAAGCTTTCTTT
.,TRBJ1-4,TRBV4-3,.,CASSQYTQGTNEKLFF,TGCGCCAGCAGCCAGTACACCCAGGGAACTAATGAAAAACTGTTTTTT
.,TRBJ2-6,TRBV6-1,.,CASSQTVSGANVLTF,TGTGCCAGCAGCCAGACAGTTTCAGGGGCCAACGTCCTGACTTTC
once,TRBJ2-5,TRBV5-6,.,CASSTAGSSETQYF,TGTGCCAGCAGCACCGCAGGGTCTTCGGAGACCCAGTACTTC
.,TRBJ1-2,TRBV28,.,CASSFGDRTNYGHTF,TGTGCCAGCAGTTTTGGGGACCGGACTAACTATGGCCACACCTTC
.,TRBJ1-5,TRBV18,.,CASSQSQTPRNQPQHF,TGTGCCAGCTCACAGTCGCAGACCCCCAGGAATCAGCCCCAGCATTTT
.,TRBJ1-1,TRBV10-3,TRBD1,CATTPRDRGPTEAFF,TGTGCCACCACCCCAAGGGACAGGGGCCCCACTGAAGCTTTCTTT
.,TRBJ1-2,TRBV7-9,TRBD1,CASSSDWGRTGYGYTF,TGTGCCAGCAGCTCCGACTGGGGCCGGACAGGGTATGGCTACACCTTC
.,TRBJ1-1,TRBV28,.,CASNRKWQGTEAFF,TGTGCCAGCAACCGGAAATGGCAGGGCACTGAAGCTTTCTTT
.,TRBJ1-5,TRBV4-1,.,CASSQDDPGVSWQPQHF,TGCGCCAGCAGCCAAGATGATCCGGGAGTAAGTTGGCAGCCCCAGCATTTT
once,TRBJ2-7,TRBV7-2,.,CASSLVGPTYEQYF,TGTGCCAGCAGCTTAGTTGGGCCGACCTACGAGCAGTACTTC
.,TRBJ1-6,TRBV13,TRBD1,CASSFGTGVNSPLHF,TGTGCCAGCAGCTTCGGGACAGGGGTAAATTCACCCCTCCACTTT
few,TRBJ2-3,TRBV28,TRBD1,CASSFVRDRGALAYF,TGTGCCAGCAGTTTCGTTAGGGACAGGGGGGCGCTGGCATATTTT
.,TRBJ2-5,TRBV30,.,CAWRQGGGYQETQYF,TGTGCCTGGCGACAGGGAGGTGGGTACCAAGAGACCCAGTACTTC
.,TRBJ2-2,TRBV5-1,.,CASTLGQMRNTGELFF,TGCGCCAGCACCCTCGGACAGATGCGGAACACCGGGGAGCTGTTTTTT
.,TRBJ1-4,TRBV19,TRBD1,CASSLGQNNEKLFF,TGTGCCAGTAGTTTGGGACAGAATAATGAAAAACTGTTTTTT
.,TRBJ1-4,TRBV10-3,.,CAISEFGGGPEKLFF,TGTGCCATCAGTGAATTCGGCGGGGGGCCTGAAAAACTGTTTTTT
.,TRBJ2-6,TRBV11-1,.,CASSSGTRSGANVLTF,TGTGCCAGCAGCTCCGGGACACGCTCTGGGGCCAACGTCCTGACTTTC
once,TRBJ2-3,TRBV4-1,.,CASSELGDSYTDTQYF,TGCGCCAGCAGCGAGTTGGGGGACTCATACACAGATACGCAGTATTTT
.,TRBJ1-2,TRBV27,.,CASRQRDYGYTF,TGTGCCAGCAGACAGAGAGACTATGGCTACACCTTC
.,TRBJ1-5,TRBV2,.,CASSEGGRDNQPQHF,TGTGCCAGCAGTGAAGGAGGGAGGGACAATCAGCCCCAGCATTTT
.,TRBJ2-7,TRBV5-1,.,CASSPQGLSYEQYF,TGCGCCAGCAGCCCGCAGGGTCTCTCCTACGAGCAGTACTTC
.,TRBJ2-7,TRBV2,.,CASSDPGELTYEQYF,TGTGCCAGCAGTGACCCAGGGGAATTGACCTACGAGCAGTACTTC
.,TRBJ2-5,TRBV5-5,.,CASSLARMGGWETQYF,TGTGCCAGCAGCTTGGCTCGAATGGGGGGTTGGGAGACCCAGTACTTC
.,TRBJ1-1,TRBV7-2,.,CASSLGGAAEAFF,TGTGCCAGCAGCTTGGGTGGGGCCGCTGAAGCTTTCTTT
.,TRBJ2-5,TRBV23-1,TRBD2,CASSQLDGLGGRTQYF,TGCGCCAGCAGTCAACTGGACGGACTAGGCGGGCGGACCCAGTACTTC
.,TRBJ1-6,TRBV5-6,TRBD1,CASSLRRTGVSYNSPLHF,TGTGCCAGCAGCCTGCGAAGGACAGGAGTCTCCTATAATTCACCCCTCCACTTT
.,TRBJ2-1,TRBV6-4,.,CASLVLDSYNNEQFF,TGTGCCAGCTTAGTGTTGGACAGTTACAACAATGAGCAGTTCTTC
.,TRBJ1-2,TRBV19,.,CASSGPGTTGRGGYTF,TGTGCCAGTAGTGGACCCGGGACCACAGGCCGGGGGGGCTACACCTTC
.,TRBJ1-2,TRBV5-5,.,CASSLDSPTYGYTF,TGTGCCAGCAGCTTGGACAGCCCCACCTATGGCTACACCTTC
once,TRBJ2-1,TRBV5-1,.,CASSLQGLSNSEQFF,TGCGCCAGCAGCTTGCAGGGGCTTAGTAACAGTGAGCAGTTCTTC
.,TRBJ2-7,TRBV19,TRBD2,CASSPAGGLPYEQYF,TGTGCCAGTAGCCCAGCGGGGGGGCTTCCCTACGAGCAGTACTTC
.,TRBJ2-7,TRBV5-6,TRBD1,CASRRPGTGGEQYF,TGTGCCAGCAGACGACCCGGGACAGGGGGCGAGCAGTACTTC
.,TRBJ2-3,TRBV19,TRBD1,CASMGGRQGLWTDTQYF,TGTGCCAGTATGGGTGGGCGACAGGGGCTATGGACAGATACGCAGTATTTT
.,TRBJ2-3,TRBV2,.,CASSEGGFRVADTQYF,TGTGCCAGCAGTGAAGGTGGCTTTCGGGTGGCAGATACGCAGTATTTT
.,TRBJ1-1,TRBV7-9,.,CASSLSLEAFF,TGTGCCAGCAGCTTAAGCCTTGAAGCTTTCTTT
few,TRBJ1-6,TRBV6-1,TRBD1,CASSWDRGDNSPLHF,TGTGCCAGCAGTTGGGACAGGGGGGATAATTCACCCCTCCACTTT